This paragraph covers one T cell receptor (beta chain) sequence. Its antigen is not known. In TCRdb, the 5' RACE reads were re-called with MiXCR into one record per CDR3 protein. The sample yields about 1.7 million distinct CDR3 sequences, under 35% seen once. The germline V and J ends were trimmed by 7 bases and 2 bases, with 13 bases remaining between them. CDR1 is LNHNV, CDR2 YYDKDF, per germline (reference sequence). The CDR3 has 14 amino acids. The data derive from a study of identical twins. Overall study findings and caveats: Within twin pairs, the out-of-frame alpha sequences they shared showed excess low generation probability. Abundant cord blood beta clonotypes carried fewer insertions; memory repertoires showed none. Zero-insertion analyses might be partly confounded by invariant T cells like MAIT and iNKT.

The sample taken for sequencing was cord blood. This TCR was recovered from a newborn girl in good health. The J gene is TRBJ2-3, the V gene TRBV15, with TRBD2 as a possible D gene (5 bases). The CDR3 bases are TGTGCCACCAAAGCTAGCCCTTCCACAGATACGCAGTATTTT. It encodes CATKASPSTDTQYF.